This is a list of T cell receptor beta chains from one sample in a study of cytomegalovirus exposure and HLA in healthy donors. Produced via immunoSEQ multiplex PCR; TCRdb's table is partial and in-frame only. The data contain about 150,000 clones, 78% of them singletons. Sample: PBMCs. The receptors were sampled from a man in his forties in good health and CMV-seropositive. CDR3s include the opening cysteine and the closing phenylalanine or tryptophan. The D gene is left open where the match is weak. Where a row states a size, it is once, few, many or the class of an expanded clone; other rows omit it.

d_call	clone_size	v_call	j_call	cdr3_nt	cdr3_aa
TRBD1	once	TRBV30	TRBJ1-5	TGTGCCTGGAGTGGGGGGACAGGGTTAAGCAATCAGCCCCAGCATTTT	CAWSGGTGLSNQPQHF
.	once	TRBV5-5	TRBJ1-4	TGTGCCAGCAGCTTGGACTTAACTAATGAAAAACTGTTTTTT	CASSLDLTNEKLFF
TRBD2	few	TRBV4-2	TRBJ2-3	TGTGCCAGCAGCCAAGAGGGACTAGGCCACTCCAGCTCACAGAAGTATTTT	CASSQEGLGHSSSQKYF
TRBD2	.	TRBV2	TRBJ2-7	TGTGCCGGGAGGCCCAGCGGGACCCTATACGAGCAGTACTTC	CAGRPSGTLYEQYF
TRBD2	.	TRBV18	TRBJ2-7	TGTGCCAGCTCACCAGGGTCAGCGGGAGTCGCAATCGAGCAGTACTTC	CASSPGSAGVAIEQYF
.	few	TRBV7-8	TRBJ2-3	TGTGCCAGCAGCTTAGAGGTGGGCACCTGGGCAGATACGCAGTATTTT	CASSLEVGTWADTQYF
.	.	TRBV28	TRBJ2-1	TGTGCCAGCAGGATATCGGGGCGGGGACTTACCCCCTACAATGAGCAGTTCTTC	CASRISGRGLTPYNEQFF
.	few	TRBV5-6	TRBJ1-2	TGTGCCAGCAGCTTAGGGGGAGCTAACTATGGCTACACCTTC	CASSLGGANYGYTF
TRBD1	.	TRBV5-6	TRBJ1-5	TGTGCCAGCAGCAGACAGGGGTATAGCAATCAGCCCCAGCATTTT	CASSRQGYSNQPQHF
TRBD2	.	TRBV7-9	TRBJ2-5	TGTGCCAGCAGCGACCGGCGGGAGTTGAGAGAGACCCAGTACTTC	CASSDRRELRETQYF
TRBD2	.	TRBV4-3	TRBJ2-1	TGCGCCAGCAGCCAAGTCGGGGGGAGTCAGTTCTTC	CASSQVGGSQFF
TRBD2	.	TRBV28	TRBJ2-7	TGTGCCAGCAGTTTGTTGATTACTAGCGGGAGTGCGGGTAGTCGCTACGAGCAGTACTTC	CASSLLITSGSAGSRYEQYF
.	.	TRBV27	TRBJ2-3	TGTGCCAGCAGTTTCCCCGGGATTCCGGATACGCAGTATTTT	CASSFPGIPDTQYF
TRBD2	.	TRBV6-5	TRBJ2-1	TGTGCCAGCGGCCAGGGAGGGAATGAGCAGTTCTTC	CASGQGGNEQFF
TRBD2	.	TRBV6-1	TRBJ2-3	TGTGCCGGCAGGGAAGGACTAGCGGGAGTAAGAAGGGGCACAGATACGCAGTATTTT	CAGREGLAGVRRGTDTQYF
TRBD1	.	TRBV29-1	TRBJ2-1	TGCAGCGTTGATTTTTGGGGACAGTCTGACAATGAGCAGTTCTTC	CSVDFWGQSDNEQFF
TRBD2	once	TRBV15	TRBJ2-1	TGTGCCACCAGCAGAGCTGGTCTAGCGGGAGCCCGCTCCTACAATGAGCAGTTCTTC	CATSRAGLAGARSYNEQFF
.	.	TRBV18	TRBJ2-2	TGTGCCAGCTCAACGACTCCCGAGAACACCGGGGAGCTGTTTTTT	CASSTTPENTGELFF
.	.	TRBV10-2	TRBJ1-4	TGCGCCAGCCTCCGGACAGTTGCAACTAATGAAAAACTGTTTTTT	CASLRTVATNEKLFF
.	.	TRBV5-1	TRBJ2-1	TGCGCCAGCACTACATCCGGGACTCCGCCTACGGGGGAGCAGTTCTTC	CASTTSGTPPTGEQFF
TRBD2	.	TRBV4-2	TRBJ2-2	TGTGCCAGCAGCCAAGATCTCCCTAGCGGGACCGGGGAGCTGTTTTTT	CASSQDLPSGTGELFF
.	few	TRBV5-1	TRBJ2-2	TGCGCCAGCAGCTTGGCATCCAGCGGGAACACCGGGGAGCTGTTTTTT	CASSLASSGNTGELFF
.	once	TRBV11-3	TRBJ2-7	TGTGCCAGCAGCTTAGACAGGGGCAACGAGCAGTACTTC	CASSLDRGNEQYF
.	.	TRBV6-6	TRBJ2-1	TGTGCCAGCACCCCTACCCCCCATTGGTCCTACAATGAGCAGTTCTTC	CASTPTPHWSYNEQFF